The next 2 T cell receptor beta chains were all read from a single sample in a study of CXCR3-negative and CXCR3-positive naive CD8 T cells. Study-level points and caveats: A higher hydrophobicity marked the TRB CDR3s of CXCR3-positive naive cells versus CXCR3-negative naive cells.

With UMI labels, 5' RACE was used to prepare the TRB cDNA libraries. TCRdb reprocessed the 5' RACE reads and stores each CDR3 protein as one record, lacking DNA. The table gives roughly 110,000 distinct CDR3 sequences; the top ten clones make up around 0.38% of it. Their target antigens are unknown. The sample was naive CXCR3+ CD8+ T cells from blood. Noted subset: CD45RO-CCR7+CD27+CD95- naive CD8+ T cells expressing CXCR3 (TNR3+). The receptor source for this set is a human donor in good health. Some clones in this sample may be carry-over from other donors' samples.

This rearrangement joins TRBV13 to TRBJ2-4. CDR3 length: 16 amino acids. Germline CDR1 and CDR2: PRHDT and FYEKMQ (reference sequence). CDR3 amino acids: CASSLRDGWAKNIQYF.

The V gene is TRBV7-9, the J gene TRBJ2-2. CDR1 and CDR2 from the germline V gene are SEHNR and FQNEAQ (reference sequence). This CDR3 contains 13 residues. The CDR3 sequence: CASSLGVIQELFF.